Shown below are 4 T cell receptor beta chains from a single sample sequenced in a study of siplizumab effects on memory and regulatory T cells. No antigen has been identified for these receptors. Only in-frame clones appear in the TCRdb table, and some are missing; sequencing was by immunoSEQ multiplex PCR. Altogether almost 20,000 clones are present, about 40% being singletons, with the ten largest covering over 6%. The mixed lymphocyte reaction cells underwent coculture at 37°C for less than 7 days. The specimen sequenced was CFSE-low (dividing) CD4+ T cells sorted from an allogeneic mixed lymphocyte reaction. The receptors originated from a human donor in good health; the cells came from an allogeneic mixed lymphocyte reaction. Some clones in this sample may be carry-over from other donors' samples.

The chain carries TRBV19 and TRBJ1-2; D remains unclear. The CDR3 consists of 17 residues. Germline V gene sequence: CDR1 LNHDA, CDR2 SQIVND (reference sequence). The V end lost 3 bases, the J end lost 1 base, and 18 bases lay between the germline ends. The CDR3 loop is CASSMKPPVLLNYGYTF. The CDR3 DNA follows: TGTGCCAGTAGTATGAAGCCTCCGGTCCTACTTAACTATGGCTACACCTTC. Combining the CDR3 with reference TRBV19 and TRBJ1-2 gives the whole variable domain DGGITQSPKYLFRKEGQNVTLSCEQNLNHDAMYWYRQDPGQGLRLIYYSQIVNDFQKGDIAEGYSVSREKKESFPLTVTSAQKNPTAFYLCASSMKPPVLLNYGYTFGSGTRLTVV.

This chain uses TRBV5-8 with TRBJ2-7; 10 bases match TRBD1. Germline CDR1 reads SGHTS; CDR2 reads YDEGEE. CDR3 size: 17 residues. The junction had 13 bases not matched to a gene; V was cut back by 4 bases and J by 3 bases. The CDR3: CASSMDAGDRGFYEQYF. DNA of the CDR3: TGTGCCAGCAGCATGGACGCTGGGGACAGGGGTTTCTACGAGCAGTACTTC.

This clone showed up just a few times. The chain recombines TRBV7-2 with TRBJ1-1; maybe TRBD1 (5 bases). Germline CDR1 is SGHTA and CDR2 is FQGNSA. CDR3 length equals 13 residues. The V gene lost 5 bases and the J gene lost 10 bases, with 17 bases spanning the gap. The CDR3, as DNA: TGTGCCAGCAGCCTGATCGACGGGAGGGGAGCTTTCTTT. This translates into CASSLIDGRGAFF.

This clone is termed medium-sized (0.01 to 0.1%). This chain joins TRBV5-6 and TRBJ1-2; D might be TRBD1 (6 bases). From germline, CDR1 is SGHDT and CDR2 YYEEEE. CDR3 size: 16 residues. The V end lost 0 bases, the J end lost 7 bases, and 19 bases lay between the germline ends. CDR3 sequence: CASSLEGGAVTLGYTF. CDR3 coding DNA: TGTGCCAGCAGCTTGGAGGGGGGGGCAGTCACCCTTGGCTACACCTTC. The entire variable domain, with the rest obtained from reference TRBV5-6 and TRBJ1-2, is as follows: DAGVTQSPTHLIKTRGQQVTLRCSPKSGHDTVSWYQQALGQGPQFIFQYYEEEERQRGNFPDRFSGHQFPNYSSELNVNALLLGDSALYLCASSLEGGAVTLGYTFGSGTRLTVV.